This T cell receptor beta chain came from a study of blood T cell repertoires in COVID-19. Study context: Acute and convalescent COVID-19 specimens originated in the United States, Italy and Spain. PBMCs, B-cell-depleted T cells, or T cells were the source of the cDNA or gDNA that made up the material.

In the original workflow: Amplifying reference gene primers gave estimates of nucleated cell counts. Measured with immunoSEQ multiplex PCR; TCRdb has only the in-frame clones, and not every one. The DNA gave D and trimming, while V, J and clone size come from that table. The sample yields roughly 120,000 clones, approximately 87% seen once. Sequenced material: peripheral blood. The receptor comes from a man aged 65 to 79 who had recovered from COVID-19.

CDR3 residues: CASSIKQGARGYTF. CDR3 coding DNA: TGTGCCAGCAGCATCAAACAGGGGGCGCGAGGCTACACCTTC. This rearrangement joins TRBV5-4 to TRBJ1-2, with 9 bases identical to TRBD1. The V segment lost 4 bases and the J segment 8 bases; nucleotides outside the gene matches: 9. CDR1 is SGHNT and CDR2 is YYREEE in the germline V gene (reference sequence). The CDR3 contains 14 residues.